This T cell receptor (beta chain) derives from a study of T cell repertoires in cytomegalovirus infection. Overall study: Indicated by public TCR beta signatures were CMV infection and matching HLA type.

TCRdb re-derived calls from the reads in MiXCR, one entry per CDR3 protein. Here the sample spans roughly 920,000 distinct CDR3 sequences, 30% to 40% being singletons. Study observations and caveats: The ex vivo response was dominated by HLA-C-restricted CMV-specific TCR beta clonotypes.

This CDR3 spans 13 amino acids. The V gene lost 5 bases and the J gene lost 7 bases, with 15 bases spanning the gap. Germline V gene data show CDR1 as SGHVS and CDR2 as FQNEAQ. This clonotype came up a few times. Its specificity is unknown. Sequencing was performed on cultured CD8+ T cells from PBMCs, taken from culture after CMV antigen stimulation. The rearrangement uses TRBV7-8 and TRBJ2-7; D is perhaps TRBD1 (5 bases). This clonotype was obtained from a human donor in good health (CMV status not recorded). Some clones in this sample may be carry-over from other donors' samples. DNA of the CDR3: TGTGCCAGCAGCGCGCCTGGGGCTGGAGAGCAGTACGTC. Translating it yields CASSAPGAGEQYV.